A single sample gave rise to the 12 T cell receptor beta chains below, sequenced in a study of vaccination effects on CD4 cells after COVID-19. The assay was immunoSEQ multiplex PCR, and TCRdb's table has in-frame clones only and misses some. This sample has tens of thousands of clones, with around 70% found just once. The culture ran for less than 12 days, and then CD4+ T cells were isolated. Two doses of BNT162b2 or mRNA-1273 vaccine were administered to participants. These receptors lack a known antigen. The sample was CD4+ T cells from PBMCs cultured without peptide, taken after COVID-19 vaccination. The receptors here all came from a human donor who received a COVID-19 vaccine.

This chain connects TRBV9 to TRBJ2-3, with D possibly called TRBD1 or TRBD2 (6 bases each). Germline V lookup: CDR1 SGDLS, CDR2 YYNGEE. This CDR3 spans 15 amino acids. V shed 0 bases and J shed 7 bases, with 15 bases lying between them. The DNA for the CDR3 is TGTGCCAGCAGCGTAGATGAGGGGGGCAGATATACGCAGTATTTT. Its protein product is CASSVDEGGRYTQYF.

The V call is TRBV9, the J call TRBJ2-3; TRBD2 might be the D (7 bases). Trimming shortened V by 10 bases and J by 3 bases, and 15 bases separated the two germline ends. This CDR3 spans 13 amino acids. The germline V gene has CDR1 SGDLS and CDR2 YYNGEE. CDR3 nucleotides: TGTGCCTCCAAGGGGGAGGGGACAGATACGCAGTATTTT. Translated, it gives CASKGEGTDTQYF.

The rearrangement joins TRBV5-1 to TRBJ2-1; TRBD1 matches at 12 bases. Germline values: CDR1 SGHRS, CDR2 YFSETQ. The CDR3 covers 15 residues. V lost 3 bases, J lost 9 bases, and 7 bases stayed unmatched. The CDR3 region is CASSWGQGASSEQFF. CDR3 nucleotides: TGCGCCAGCAGCTGGGGACAGGGGGCCTCAAGTGAGCAGTTCTTC.

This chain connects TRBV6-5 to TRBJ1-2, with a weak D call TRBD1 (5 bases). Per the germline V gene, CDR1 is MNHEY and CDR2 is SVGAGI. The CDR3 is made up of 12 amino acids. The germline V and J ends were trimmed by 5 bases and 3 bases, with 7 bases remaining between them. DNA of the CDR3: TGTGCCAGCAGTCAGGGACACTATGGCTACACCTTC. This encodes CASSQGHYGYTF.

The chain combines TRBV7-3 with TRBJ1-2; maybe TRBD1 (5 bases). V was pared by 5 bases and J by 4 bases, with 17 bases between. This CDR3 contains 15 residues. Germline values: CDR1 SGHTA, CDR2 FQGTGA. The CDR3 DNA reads TGTGCCAGCAGCGTGGGGACGGGAGTTTTCTATGGCTACACCTTC. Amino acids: CASSVGTGVFYGYTF.

CDR3 amino acids: CASSQDRTSGGFYNEQFF. The DNA for the CDR3 is TGTGCCAGCAGCCAAGATCGAACCAGCGGGGGGTTCTACAATGAGCAGTTCTTC. The V gene is TRBV3-1 (or the pseudogene TRBV3-2), the J gene TRBJ2-1; 9 bases agree with TRBD2. Germline lookup yields CDR1 LGHDT and CDR2 YNNKEL (reference sequence). This CDR3 is built from 18 residues. V lost 0 bases to trimming and J lost 3 bases; unmatched junction nucleotides: 9.

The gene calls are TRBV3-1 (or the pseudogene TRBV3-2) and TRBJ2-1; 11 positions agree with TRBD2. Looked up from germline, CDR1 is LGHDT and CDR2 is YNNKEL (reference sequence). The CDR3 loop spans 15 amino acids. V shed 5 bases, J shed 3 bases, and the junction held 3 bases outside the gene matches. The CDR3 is CASSAGTSGYNEQFF. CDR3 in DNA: TGTGCCAGCAGCGCCGGGACTAGCGGCTACAATGAGCAGTTCTTC.

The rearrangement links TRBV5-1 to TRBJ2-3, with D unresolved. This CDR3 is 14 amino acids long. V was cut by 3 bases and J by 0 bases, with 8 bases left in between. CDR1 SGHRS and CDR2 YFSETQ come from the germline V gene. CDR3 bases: TGCGCCAGCAGCTCCATGGCTAGCACAGATACGCAGTATTTT. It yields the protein CASSSMASTDTQYF.

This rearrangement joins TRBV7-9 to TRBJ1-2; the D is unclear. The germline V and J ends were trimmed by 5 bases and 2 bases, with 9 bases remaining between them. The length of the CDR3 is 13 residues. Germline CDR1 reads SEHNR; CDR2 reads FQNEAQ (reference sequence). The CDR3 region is CASSPRQNYGYTF. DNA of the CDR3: TGTGCCAGCAGCCCCCGGCAGAACTATGGCTACACCTTC.

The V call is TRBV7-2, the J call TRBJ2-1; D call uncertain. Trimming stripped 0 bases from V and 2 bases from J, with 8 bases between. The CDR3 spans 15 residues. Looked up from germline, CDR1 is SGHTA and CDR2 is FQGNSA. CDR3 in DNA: TGTGCCAGCAGCTTAGCGCGGAACACCTACAATGAGCAGTTCTTC. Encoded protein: CASSLARNTYNEQFF.

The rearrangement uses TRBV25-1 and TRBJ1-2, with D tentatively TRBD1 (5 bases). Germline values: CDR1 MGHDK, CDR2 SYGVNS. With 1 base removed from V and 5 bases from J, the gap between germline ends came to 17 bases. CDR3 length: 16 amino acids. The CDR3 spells CASSELGQVYRYGYTF. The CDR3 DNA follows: TGTGCCAGCAGTGAATTGGGGCAGGTATATAGATATGGCTACACCTTC.

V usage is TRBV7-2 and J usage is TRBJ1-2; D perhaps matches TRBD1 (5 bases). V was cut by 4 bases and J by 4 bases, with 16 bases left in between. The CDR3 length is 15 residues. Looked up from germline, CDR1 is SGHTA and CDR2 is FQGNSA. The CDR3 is CASSSLGVHTYGYTF. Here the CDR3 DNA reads TGTGCCAGCAGCTCCTTGGGGGTTCATACCTATGGCTACACCTTC.